The rows below give T cell receptor beta chains drawn from one sample of a study of blood T cells in healthy people across ages. Each CDR3 protein gets one entry after TCRdb re-called the 5' RACE reads with MiXCR. The sample has about 1.8 million distinct CDR3 sequences, just under 50% seen once. Source material: blood. The receptors derive from a woman aged 40 to 49 in good health. Both conserved end residues are part of each CDR3. Each record gives: clone size, J gene, CDR3 length, D gene, V gene, CDR3 protein, CDR3 DNA. A D gene is named only where the DNA matches it firmly. Size values are once, few and many counts, or a class for expanded clones, and some rows have none.

>few|TRBJ1-2|14|.|TRBV6-1
CASSPSGELYGYTF
TGTGCCAGCAGCCCTTCAGGGGAGCTCTATGGCTACACCTTC
>few|TRBJ2-5|15|.|TRBV4-1
CASSPKGDSWETQYF
TGCGCCAGCAGCCCAAAGGGTGACAGTTGGGAGACCCAGTACTTC
>.|TRBJ2-3|15|TRBD2|TRBV7-3
CASSSRGGGADTQYF
TGTGCCAGCAGCTCGCGGGGGGGAGGGGCAGATACGCAGTATTTT
>.|TRBJ2-5|17|.|TRBV7-2
CASSLAGVGGYRETQYF
TGTGCCAGCAGCTTAGCAGGGGTCGGCGGGTATCGCGAGACCCAGTACTTC
>few|TRBJ1-1|13|.|TRBV29-1
CSVGIRDTTEAFF
TGCAGCGTTGGAATCAGGGATACCACTGAAGCTTTCTTT
>.|TRBJ1-2|12|.|TRBV6-1
CASSEGWNGYTF
TGTGCCAGCAGTGAAGGGTGGAACGGCTACACCTTC
>once|TRBJ1-2|14|.|TRBV4-3
CASSQDARAGGYTF
TGCGCCAGCAGCCAAGATGCCAGGGCTGGCGGCTACACCTTC
>.|TRBJ2-1|13|.|TRBV20-1
CSAARNERNEQFF
TGCAGTGCCGCACGCAATGAAAGGAATGAGCAGTTCTTC
>.|TRBJ2-3|15|TRBD2|TRBV27
CATGLAGVSTDTQYF
TGTGCCACCGGGCTAGCGGGGGTAAGCACAGATACGCAGTATTTT
>.|TRBJ2-5|13|.|TRBV29-1
CSVDFRGQETQYF
TGCAGCGTTGATTTTCGAGGCCAAGAGACCCAGTACTTC